This TCR beta chain was sequenced in a study of T cell clonotyping in hematopoietic cell transplantation (dated by TCRdb to about 2021). In the study overall: Recipient samples taken before transplant were obtained following cytoreduction. The study collected 130 to 150 blood samples from 35 consecutive transplant recipients and their related donors. Recruitment of patients was conducted between 2015 and January 2017, and follow-up was continued until September 2020 or death.

The time point label here, explained by the study, means: recipient sample about 28 days before transplant, after cytoreduction. Blood samples were obtained from recipients approximately 28 days before transplant and at days 30, 100 and 180 after transplant. Using Nuclei Lysis Solution, genomic DNA was extracted from unfractionated peripheral blood mononuclear cells that were either fresh or cryopreserved. As concerns this clone: The target of this receptor is not known. Base qualities are missing; no much larger clone stands one base away.

Study-wide conclusions, independent of this receptor: Broader TCR repertoire diversity after transplant was predicted by Inverse Simpson Index values from donors and from recipients before transplant. The sample size was limited and the cells went unsorted, which meant the CD4 and CD8 repertoire contributions could not be told apart. Recipient TCR diversity fell after transplant, with pathologically expanded clonotypes rising progressively from day 30 to day 180. Overlap with donor repertoires was found for only a small fraction of recipient repertoires, with over 95% found to appear de novo at the given depth.

The immunoSEQ assay, a bias-controlled multiplex PCR with V- and J-specific primers, was used to amplify TCR beta CDR3 regions from genomic DNA. In a second PCR step, the CDR3 amplicons were tagged with a proprietary barcode plus Illumina adapter sequences. An Illumina MiSeq instrument was used to sequence the CDR3 libraries. Per the source publication's procedure: Export and quality control were performed with immunoSEQ Analyzer 3.0, and downstream analyses were performed with R Bioconductor and Immunarch. Only productive rearrangements in the normalized downsampled data set were used to calculate repertoire metrics. In the normalized cohort, clonotypes with more than 5 templates were defined as pathologically expanded. The Inverse Simpson Index was used to measure repertoire diversity. The non-normalized data set was used for CMV-specificity analyses so that all clonotypes could be captured. The clones in this table, taken by TCRdb from immuneACCESS, are in-frame only. Not every clone is retained; where verified, under half of the shortfall comes from an unresolved V gene, and the cause of the rest is unknown. V, J and clone size reflect that table, while D and trimming were determined from the DNA. This sample is represented by some 30,000 clones; 60% to 75% of them were singletons. The ten largest make up roughly 6% of the sample.

This TCR came from a man in his forties or fifties with myelodysplastic syndrome. Some clones in this sample may be carry-over from other donors' samples. The material sequenced was peripheral blood mononuclear cells, taken before stem cell transplant.

The DNA sequence is TGTGCCAGCAGCTTAGATGCTACAGGGTTACAGCCCCAGCATTTT. Translated, it reads CASSLDATGLQPQHF. The chain joins TRBV7-2 to TRBJ1-5; matching of 6 bases hints at TRBD1 as the D gene. The germline V gene supplies CDR1 SGHTA and CDR2 FQGNSA. The junction carries 14 bases between V and J, which are trimmed by 1 base and 7 bases respectively. The CDR3 has 15 amino acids, counting the end cysteine and phenylalanine. Of all the DNA, just the CDR3 is kept, 45 bases in frame from base 1.